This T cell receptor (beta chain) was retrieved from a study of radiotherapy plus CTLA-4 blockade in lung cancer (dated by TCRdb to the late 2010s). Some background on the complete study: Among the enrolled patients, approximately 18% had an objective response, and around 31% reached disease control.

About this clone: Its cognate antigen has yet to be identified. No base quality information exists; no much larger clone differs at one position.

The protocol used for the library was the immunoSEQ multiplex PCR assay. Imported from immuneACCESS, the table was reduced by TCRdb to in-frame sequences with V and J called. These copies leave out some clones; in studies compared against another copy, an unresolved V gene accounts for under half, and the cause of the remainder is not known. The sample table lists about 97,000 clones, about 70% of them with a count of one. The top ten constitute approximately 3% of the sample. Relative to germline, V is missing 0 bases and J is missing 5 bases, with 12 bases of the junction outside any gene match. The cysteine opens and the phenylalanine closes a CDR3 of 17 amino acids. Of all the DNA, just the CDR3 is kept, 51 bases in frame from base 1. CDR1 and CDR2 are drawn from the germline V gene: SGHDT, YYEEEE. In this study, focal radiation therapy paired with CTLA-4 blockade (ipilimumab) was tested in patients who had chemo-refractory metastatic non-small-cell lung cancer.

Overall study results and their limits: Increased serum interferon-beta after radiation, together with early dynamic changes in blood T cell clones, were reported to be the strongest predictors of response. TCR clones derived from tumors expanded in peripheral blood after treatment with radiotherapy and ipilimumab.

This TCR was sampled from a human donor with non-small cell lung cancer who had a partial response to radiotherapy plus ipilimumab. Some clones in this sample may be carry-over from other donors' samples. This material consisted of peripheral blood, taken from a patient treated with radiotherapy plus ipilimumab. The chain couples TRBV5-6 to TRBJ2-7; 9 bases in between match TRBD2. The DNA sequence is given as TGTGCCAGCAGCTTGGAACGGGTTAGCGGGAGAATACACGAGCAGTACTTC. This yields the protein CASSLERVSGRIHEQYF. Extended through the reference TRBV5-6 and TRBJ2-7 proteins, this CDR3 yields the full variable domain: DAGVTQSPTHLIKTRGQQVTLRCSPKSGHDTVSWYQQALGQGPQFIFQYYEEEERQRGNFPDRFSGHQFPNYSSELNVNALLLGDSALYLCASSLERVSGRIHEQYFGPGTRLTVT.